A selection of T cell receptor beta chains follows, all from one sample in a study of cytomegalovirus exposure and HLA in healthy donors. TCRdb keeps only in-frame clones here, not all; method: immunoSEQ multiplex PCR. The sample contains about 120,000 clones, around 81% of which appear only once. Source material: PBMCs. The receptor set was obtained from a woman aged 40-49 years in good health and CMV-seronegative. Both conserved end residues are part of each CDR3. D genes are given only for firm matches. Clone sizes are given selectively: once, few, many, or a class where the clone is expanded.

>TRBV4-2|TRBD2|TRBJ2-1|.
TGTGCCAGCAGCCATCCCGCTGGGACTAGCGGGGGGTCCTCCTACAATGAGCAGTTCTTC
CASSHPAGTSGGSSYNEQFF
>TRBV10-2|.|TRBJ2-7|.
TGCGCCAGCAGTGAACGGAGGGAAAAGCAGTACTTC
CASSERREKQYF
>TRBV7-6|.|TRBJ1-1|.
TGTGCCAGCAGCTTGGAAACGGGGGCTGAAGCTTTCTTT
CASSLETGAEAFF
>TRBV13|TRBD1|TRBJ1-6|.
TGTGCCAGCAGCCTACTCCGGGACAGGGCTTATAATTCACCCCTCCACTTT
CASSLLRDRAYNSPLHF
>TRBV7-8|TRBD2|TRBJ2-1|.
TGTGCCAGCAGCTTAGCGCTGCGGGAGTCATCCTCTTTCTACAATGAGCAGTTCTTC
CASSLALRESSSFYNEQFF
>TRBV19|.|TRBJ2-6|medium-sized
TGTGCCAGTAGTACTCTCTCTGGGGCCAACGTCCTGACTTTC
CASSTLSGANVLTF
>TRBV27|.|TRBJ1-6|.
TGTGCCAGCAGATTGAACGCACAGGTTAAGAATTCACCCCTCCACTTT
CASRLNAQVKNSPLHF
>TRBV28|TRBD2|TRBJ2-7|.
TGTGCCAGCAGGTTCCCCAAGCGGGAGCTGTTCTTC
CASRFPKRELFF
>TRBV19|TRBD1|TRBJ2-2|.
TGTGCCAGTAGACCTTGGGACAGGGGAAATGCCGGGGAGCTGTTTTTT
CASRPWDRGNAGELFF
>TRBV12-5|TRBD1|TRBJ1-2|.
TGTGCTAGTGGTTTGGCCGGACAGGGGCCCACCTTC
CASGLAGQGPTF
>TRBV28|TRBD2|TRBJ2-3|.
TGTGCCAGCAGTTTGGGAGGGGTAGCAGATACGCAGTATTTT
CASSLGGVADTQYF
>TRBV28|TRBD1|TRBJ2-7|.
TGTGCCAGCAGTCCCCGAAGGCTAGGGGGCCCCTACGAGCAGTACTTC
CASSPRRLGGPYEQYF
>TRBV4-1|.|TRBJ1-3|few
TGCGCCAGCAGCCAGCCCTTGACAGGTAGAAACACCATATATTTT
CASSQPLTGRNTIYF
>TRBV4-1|TRBD1|TRBJ1-2|.
TGCGCCAGCAGCCGTGAGAGAACAGGGGGTTCGTTGGGTGGCTACACCTTC
CASSRERTGGSLGGYTF
>TRBV5-6|TRBD2|TRBJ2-6|.
TGTGCCAGCAACACGGGGGGGGCAGGGAGGTCTGGGGCCAACGTCCTGACTTTC
CASNTGGAGRSGANVLTF
>TRBV21-1|.|TRBJ1-1|.
TGTGCCAGCAGCCACCGGGACAGGGGTGGGGTTCGTGAAGCTTTCTTT
CASSHRDRGGVREAFF
>TRBV27|TRBD1|TRBJ1-2|once
TGTGCCAGCAGGAAACAGGGGAAGTACTATGGCTACACCTTC
CASRKQGKYYGYTF
>TRBV10-3|TRBD1|TRBJ1-1|.
TGTGCCATCAGAAACAGGGGGAACACTGAAGCTTTCTTT
CAIRNRGNTEAFF
>TRBV18|TRBD2|TRBJ2-7|.
TGTGCCAGCTCACCATTGAGCGCGGGGGGAACCTACGAGCAGTACTTC
CASSPLSAGGTYEQYF
>TRBV5-1|TRBD2|TRBJ2-3|.
TGCGCCAGCAGCCTCGGGACTAGCGGGGGGGTCACGGATACGCAGTATTTT
CASSLGTSGGVTDTQYF
>TRBV5-1|.|TRBJ1-5|few
TGCGCCAGCAGCTTGGCCGGGCGGGAAAATCAGCCCCAGCATTTT
CASSLAGRENQPQHF
>TRBV7-9|TRBD1|TRBJ1-4|.
TGTTCCAGCAGCCGGGACAGGGTTGCTAATGAAAAACTGTTTTTT
CSSSRDRVANEKLFF
>TRBV6-1|.|TRBJ1-5|.
TGTGCCAGCAGACGGACATTAAATCAGCCCCAGCATTTT
CASRRTLNQPQHF
>TRBV5-1|TRBD1|TRBJ2-7|.
TGCGCCAGCAGCTTGGGGGACAGGTGGGTCTACGAGCAGTACTTC
CASSLGDRWVYEQYF
>TRBV14|.|TRBJ2-1|.
TGTGCCAGCAGCCTGCTCGGGCAGGAGGTCGATGAGCAGTTCTTC
CASSLLGQEVDEQFF
>TRBV19|TRBD2|TRBJ2-7|.
TGTGCCAGTAGTGATAGCGGGAGGGCCTCCTACGAGCAGTACTTC
CASSDSGRASYEQYF
>TRBV28|.|TRBJ1-1|.
TGTGCCAGCAGTTCTCCCAGGGTAGGGCGAGCTTTCTTT
CASSSPRVGRAFF
>TRBV4-2|.|TRBJ1-2|.
TGTGCCAGCAGCCAAGGGTGGCAGGGCATCCTGGAGGGACACTATGGCTACACCTTC
CASSQGWQGILEGHYGYTF